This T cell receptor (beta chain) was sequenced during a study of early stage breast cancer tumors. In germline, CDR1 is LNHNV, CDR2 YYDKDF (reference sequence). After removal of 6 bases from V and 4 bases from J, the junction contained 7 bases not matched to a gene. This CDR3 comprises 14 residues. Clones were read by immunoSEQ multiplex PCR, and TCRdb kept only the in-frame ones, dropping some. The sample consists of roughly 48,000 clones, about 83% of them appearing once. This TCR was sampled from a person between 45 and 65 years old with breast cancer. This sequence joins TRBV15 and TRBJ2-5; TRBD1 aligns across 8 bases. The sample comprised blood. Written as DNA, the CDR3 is TGTGCCACCAGGCGGACAGGGACGGGAGAGACCCAGTACTTC. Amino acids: CATRRTGTGETQYF.